The 23 T cell receptor beta chains below come from one sample, sequenced in a study of pediatric ulcerative colitis. The assay was immunoSEQ multiplex PCR, and TCRdb's table has in-frame clones only and misses some. The profile shows roughly 70,000 clones, about 86% of them singletons. The sample was blood. The source is a boy younger than 18 with severe ulcerative colitis.

This chain connects TRBV9 to TRBJ2-7, with TRBD2 identical over 10 bases. There are 17 residues in the CDR3. With 1 base clipped from V and 4 bases from J, the junction kept 11 bases outside the gene matches. The germline V gene encodes CDR1 SGDLS and CDR2 YYNGEE. In nucleotides, the CDR3 is TGTGCCAGCAGCGTAAGTCCTAGCGGGAGTATGGGATACGAGCAGTACTTC. Residues: CASSVSPSGSMGYEQYF.

V gene TRBV2 combines with J gene TRBJ1-4; D is ambiguous. Per the germline V gene, CDR1 is SNHLY and CDR2 is FYNNEI. The length of the CDR3 is 12 residues. Trimming took off 3 bases at V and 8 bases at J, with 7 bases between the two ends. CDR3 loop: CASSEGLEKLFF. The CDR3 coding sequence is TGTGCCAGCAGTGAGGGCTTGGAAAAACTGTTTTTT.

The V and J genes are TRBV4-1 and TRBJ2-7, with D hard to call. The CDR3 has 15 amino acids. Germline loops: CDR1 MGHRA, CDR2 YSYEKL. Deletions cut 0 bases from V and 1 base from J, with 10 bases between. Here the CDR3 reads CASSQEIRTSYEQYF. The CDR3 DNA reads TGCGCCAGCAGCCAAGAAATCAGAACATCCTACGAGCAGTACTTC.

This sequence joins TRBV5-8 and TRBJ2-1; D call uncertain. Germline V gene sequence: CDR1 SGHTS, CDR2 YDEGEE. This CDR3 contains 17 residues. V was trimmed by 4 bases and J by 9 bases, leaving 26 bases between them. The CDR3 DNA reads TGTGCCAGCAGCCCTGGATTGGCGAGCGTACTTATGAGTGAGCAGTTCTTC. Its translation: CASSPGLASVLMSEQFF.

This chain connects TRBV4-2 to TRBJ2-3; no firm D call. This CDR3 has 16 residues. Germline V gene data show CDR1 as LGHNA and CDR2 as YNFKEQ. The ends were cut back, 0 bases at V and 3 bases at J, with 13 bases in the middle. The CDR3 bases are TGTGCCAGCAGCCAAGATCCGGCGGTTACTACAGATACGCAGTATTTT. Its protein is CASSQDPAVTTDTQYF.

The CDR3 bases are TGTGCCAGCAGTTCGAGACAGGCATTCGGCTACGAGCAGTACTTC. Its protein product is CASSSRQAFGYEQYF. The chain recombines TRBV27 with TRBJ2-5; TRBD1 is a possible D gene (6 bases). The DNA end favors TRBJ2-7, so the J call may be wrong. There are 15 residues in the CDR3. Germline CDR1 reads MNHEY; CDR2 reads SMNVEV (reference sequence).

This clone was seen only a few times. The J gene is TRBJ1-1, the V gene TRBV4-1, with a tentative D call TRBD1 (5 bases). Germline V gene sequence: CDR1 MGHRA, CDR2 YSYEKL. Trimming pared 1 base from V and 6 bases from J, leaving 12 bases between. CDR3 length: 14 residues. The CDR3 coding sequence is TGCGCCAGCAGCCAAGGGTGGGGCGACGCTGAAGCTTTCTTT. This translates into CASSQGWGDAEAFF.

This clone occurred a few times. The V call is TRBV27, the J call TRBJ2-7; maybe TRBD2 (5 bases). The V end was cut by 5 bases, the J end by 5 bases, with 13 bases between. CDR1 MNHEY and CDR2 SMNVEV come from the germline V gene (reference sequence). The CDR3 has 13 amino acids. CDR3 loop: CASSVWGDHEQYF. DNA for the CDR3: TGTGCCAGCAGTGTATGGGGAGACCACGAGCAGTACTTC.

J is TRBJ2-1 and V is TRBV30, with D possibly TRBD2 on 5 matching bases. Germline V CDR1 and CDR2: GTSNPN, SVGIG (reference sequence). V dropped 7 bases and J dropped 8 bases, with 15 bases sitting between them. The CDR3 is 12 residues long. This chain's CDR3 is CASGGYWDEQFF. In DNA, the CDR3 is TGTGCCTCCGGCGGGTACTGGGATGAGCAGTTCTTC. Full variable domain (outside the CDR3, taken from reference TRBV30 and TRBJ2-1): SQTIHQWPATLVQPVGSPLSLECTVEGTSNPNLYWYRQAAGRGLQLLFYSVGIGQISSEVPQNLSASRPQDRQFILSSKKLLLSDSGFYLCASGGYWDEQFFGPGTRLTVL.

The chain joins TRBV7-2 to TRBJ2-7; D could derive from TRBD1 or TRBD2 (5 bases each). V lost 3 bases and J lost 9, with 12 bases in between. Germline V CDR1 and CDR2: SGHTA, FQGNSA. This CDR3 has 12 residues. The CDR3 DNA sequence: TGTGCCAGCAGCTTTGGTGGGACGGGGCAGTACTTC. Protein: CASSFGGTGQYF.

The CDR3 nucleotides read TGTGCCAGCAGCCCCCGCGTGTGGCGGGAGGGCACCGGGGAGCTGTTTTTT. It is translated as CASSPRVWREGTGELFF. The rearrangement uses TRBV7-6 and TRBJ2-2, with 9 bases that match TRBD2. The V and J ends lost 5 bases and 4 bases, in that order; junction bases with no gene match: 11. The CDR3 is made up of 17 amino acids. Germline lookup yields CDR1 SGHVS and CDR2 FNYEAQ.

This chain joins TRBV7-9 and TRBJ2-3; D not certain. CDR3 length equals 15 residues. CDR1 is SEHNR, CDR2 FQNEAQ, per germline (reference sequence). V lost 5 bases and J 0 bases, leaving 12 bases between the germline ends. CDR3 in DNA: TGTGCCAGCAGCAAGACGGAGAAGAGCACAGATACGCAGTATTTT. Protein sequence: CASSKTEKSTDTQYF. Based on the CDR3 plus reference TRBV7-9 and TRBJ2-3, the full variable domain is DTGVSQNPRHKITKRGQNVTFRCDPISEHNRLYWYRQTLGQGPEFLTYFQNEAQLEKSRLLSDRFSAERPKGSFSTLEIQRTEQGDSAMYLCASSKTEKSTDTQYFGPGTRLTVL.

The chain has TRBV29-1 and TRBJ1-2; TRBD1 might be the D (5 bases). Germline lookup yields CDR1 SQVTM and CDR2 ANQGSEA. Trimming stripped 4 bases from V and 8 bases from J, with 11 bases between. This CDR3 has 11 residues. CDR3 DNA sequence: TGCAGCGTTGGCCGGGGCGAGGGCTACACCTTC. Amino acids: CSVGRGEGYTF. The full variable domain, in which reference TRBV29-1 and TRBJ1-2 provide the parts outside the CDR3, is SAVISQKPSRDICQRGTSLTIQCQVDSQVTMMFWYRQQPGQSLTLIATANQGSEATYESGFVIDKFPISRPNLTFSTLTVSNMSPEDSSIYLCSVGRGEGYTFGSGTRLTVV.

The V and J genes are TRBV28 and TRBJ2-3; 7 bases line up with TRBD2. Germline V gene sequence: CDR1 MDHEN, CDR2 SYDVKM. The trim removed 5 bases at V and 2 bases at J, leaving 10 bases unmatched. The CDR3 is made up of 16 amino acids. CDR3 loop: CASSPSAGTLTDTQYF. CDR3 nucleotide sequence: TGTGCCAGCAGTCCCTCAGCGGGAACCCTCACAGATACGCAGTATTTT.

The V call is TRBV5-8, the J call TRBJ2-3; 8 bases match TRBD2. Germline values: CDR1 SGHTS, CDR2 YDEGEE. This CDR3 comprises 11 residues. Germline trimming cut 2 bases from V and 15 bases from J; bases unmatched to any gene: 5. CDR3 sequence: CASSFIAGLYF. CDR3 coding DNA: TGTGCCAGCAGCTTTATAGCGGGACTATATTTT.

The rearrangement links TRBV4-1 to TRBJ2-2; no firm D call. This CDR3 spans 13 amino acids. Per germline, CDR1 MGHRA and CDR2 YSYEKL. V lost 6 bases and J lost 1, with 6 bases in between. The CDR3 region is CASSHVNTGELFF. CDR3 DNA sequence: TGCGCCAGCAGTCACGTGAACACCGGGGAGCTGTTTTTT.

This clone showed up just a few times. This rearrangement joins TRBV7-3 to TRBJ2-3, with a weak D call TRBD2 (5 bases). Germline lookup yields CDR1 SGHTA and CDR2 FQGTGA. The V gene lost 2 bases and the J gene lost 0 bases, with 9 bases spanning the gap. The CDR3 is made up of 15 amino acids. The CDR3 DNA reads as TGTGCCAGCAGCTTACTCGGCGGGAGCACAGATACGCAGTATTTT. Residues: CASSLLGGSTDTQYF.

The CDR3 DNA reads TGCGCCAGCAGCGTCGACCCCGGGACTCTTTCCTACAATGAGCAGTTCTTC. Protein product: CASSVDPGTLSYNEQFF. This chain uses TRBV5-1 with TRBJ2-1; D perhaps matches TRBD2 (6 bases). The CDR3 has 17 amino acids. Germline CDR1 reads SGHRS; CDR2 reads YFSETQ. The V end lost 4 bases, the J end lost 1 base, and 18 bases lay between the germline ends.

The gene calls are TRBV11-2 and TRBJ2-2, with a tentative D call TRBD1 (7 bases). Germline lookup yields CDR1 SGHAT and CDR2 FQNNGV. V lost 8 bases, J lost 6 bases, and 16 bases lay in between. The CDR3 is made up of 14 amino acids. CDR3: CASGGGALAGELFF. CDR3 bases: TGTGCCAGCGGAGGGGGCGCGTTGGCCGGGGAGCTGTTTTTT.

V usage is TRBV27 and J usage is TRBJ1-1, with D uncertain. The V and J ends lost 1 base and 4 bases respectively, with 13 bases between them. CDR1 MNHEY and CDR2 SMNVEV come from the germline V gene (reference sequence). The CDR3 has 15 residues. CDR3 residues: CASSLFVGGGTEAFF. CDR3 DNA sequence: TGTGCCAGCAGTTTATTCGTAGGCGGTGGCACTGAAGCTTTCTTT.

V gene TRBV7-9 combines with J gene TRBJ2-1; 10 nucleotides align to TRBD2. The trim removed 2 bases at V and 2 bases at J, leaving 0 bases unmatched. This CDR3 contains 15 residues. The germline CDR1 and CDR2 sequences are SEHNR and FQNEAQ (reference sequence). This chain's CDR3 is CASSLSGRAYNEQFF. The CDR3 nucleotides read TGTGCCAGCAGCTTAAGCGGGAGGGCCTACAATGAGCAGTTCTTC.

The rearrangement joins TRBV5-1 to TRBJ2-4, with a possible D match to TRBD2 (6 bases). CDR3 length: 13 amino acids. The germline V and J ends were trimmed by 3 bases and 6 bases, with 10 bases remaining between them. The germline V gene has CDR1 SGHRS and CDR2 YFSETQ. The CDR3 is CASSSGEVNIQYF. The CDR3 bases are TGCGCCAGCAGCTCGGGAGAGGTAAACATTCAGTACTTC.

The chain uses TRBV10-3 and TRBJ2-5; D is undetermined. Germline V gene lookup returns CDR1 ENHRY and CDR2 SYGVKD. V lost 10 bases and J lost 1, with 10 bases in between. The CDR3 has 12 residues. The CDR3 is CATGPSQETQYF. The CDR3 DNA follows: TGTGCCACAGGCCCTAGCCAAGAGACCCAGTACTTC.